The text below deals with one TCR beta chain. Its antigen remains unidentified. Trimming at V came to 5 bases and at J to 7 bases, leaving 18 bases not matched to a gene. CDR3 length equals 19 residues. Per germline, CDR1 PRHDT and CDR2 FYEKMQ (reference sequence). The source of the sample is a study of cytomegalovirus exposure and HLA in healthy donors. About the research overall: From 190 million or so T cells, an earlier analysis saw 90 million to 130 million unique TCR beta sequences. Findings and caveats of the study: The authors later found HLA-associated TCR beta chains more clonally expanded than equally common others. Under in vitro conditions, a few CMV-associated chains were confirmed as specific for CMV antigens. Later analysis identified a missense DCLRE1C variant that was linked to TCR beta V- and J-gene trimming.

The PCR employed 60 Vbeta primers together with 13 Jbeta primers. Sequencing was performed with immunoSEQ multiplex PCR; in TCRdb, only in-frame clones are kept and a portion is missing. This sample has roughly 120,000 clones; approximately 80% occur once, and the top ten carry just over 1%. Specimen: PBMCs. This TCR came from a human donor in good health. The V gene is TRBV13, the J gene TRBJ2-1, with 12 positions matching TRBD2. The CDR3 loop is CASSQRRLAGGQLMNEQFF. Here the CDR3 DNA reads TGTGCCAGCAGCCAGCGGCGTCTAGCGGGGGGGCAGTTAATGAATGAGCAGTTCTTC.